The TCR beta chain described here comes from a study of blood T cell repertoires in COVID-19. Some clones are missing from TCRdb's copy, which holds only in-frame ones; the method was immunoSEQ multiplex PCR. The sample has under 450,000 clones, approximately 84% seen once. This CDR3 contains 16 residues. The junction had 5 bases not matched to a gene; V was cut back by 0 bases and J by 2 bases. Germline V gene data show CDR1 as SGHRS and CDR2 as YFSETQ. The chain recombines TRBV5-1 with TRBJ2-7; 10 bases line up with TRBD1. Specimen: PBMCs or T cells enriched from blood (not recorded which). This clonotype was obtained from a woman aged 30 to 39 who had recovered from COVID-19. Written as DNA, the CDR3 is TGCGCCAGCAGCTTGGGGGACAGGGGTCGGACCTACGAGCAGTACTTC. It is translated as CASSLGDRGRTYEQYF. Based on the CDR3 plus reference TRBV5-1 and TRBJ2-7, the full variable domain is KAGVTQTPRYLIKTRGQQVTLSCSPISGHRSVSWYQQTPGQGLQFLFEYFSETQRNKGNFPGRFSGRQFSNSRSEMNVSTLELGDSALYLCASSLGDRGRTYEQYFGPGTRLTVT.